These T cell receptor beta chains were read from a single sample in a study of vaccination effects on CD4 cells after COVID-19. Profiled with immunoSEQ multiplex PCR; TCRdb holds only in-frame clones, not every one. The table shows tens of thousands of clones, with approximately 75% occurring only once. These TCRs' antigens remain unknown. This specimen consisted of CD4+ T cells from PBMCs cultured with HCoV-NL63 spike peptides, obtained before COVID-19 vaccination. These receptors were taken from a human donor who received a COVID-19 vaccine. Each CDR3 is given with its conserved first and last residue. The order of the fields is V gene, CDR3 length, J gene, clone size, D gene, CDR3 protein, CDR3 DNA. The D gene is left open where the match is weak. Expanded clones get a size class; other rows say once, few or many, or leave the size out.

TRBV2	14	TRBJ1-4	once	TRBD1	CASRRDRTNEKLFF	TGTGCCAGCCGCCGGGACAGGACCAATGAAAAACTGTTTTTT
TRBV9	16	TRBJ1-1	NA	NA	CASSSRGGGGNTEAFF	TGTGCCAGCAGCTCGCGCGGAGGGGGGGGGAACACTGAAGCTTTCTTT
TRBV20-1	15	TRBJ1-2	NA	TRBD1	CSASLRDRGHYGYTF	TGCAGTGCTAGTCTTCGGGACAGGGGGCACTATGGCTACACCTTC
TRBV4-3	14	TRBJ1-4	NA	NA	CASSQDSAAEKLFF	TGCGCCAGCAGCCAAGATTCGGCGGCTGAAAAACTGTTTTTT
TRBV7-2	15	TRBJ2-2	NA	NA	CASKGGQGGTGELFF	TGTGCCAGCAAAGGGGGGCAGGGAGGGACCGGGGAGCTGTTTTTT
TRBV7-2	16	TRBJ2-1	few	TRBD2	CASSHWGGRGLNEQFF	TGTGCCAGCAGCCATTGGGGTGGGCGGGGGTTAAATGAGCAGTTCTTC
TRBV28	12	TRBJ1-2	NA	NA	CASSLVRDGYTF	TGTGCCAGCAGTTTGGTTAGAGATGGCTACACCTTC
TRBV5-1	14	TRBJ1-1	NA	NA	CASSSWAGNTEAFF	TGCGCCAGCAGCTCCTGGGCCGGAAACACTGAAGCTTTCTTT
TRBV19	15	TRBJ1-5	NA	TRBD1	CASSFGQGGNQPQHF	TGTGCCAGTAGTTTCGGACAGGGGGGCAATCAGCCCCAGCATTTT
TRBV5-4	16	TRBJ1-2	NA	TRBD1	CASTADRGASRDGYTF	TGTGCCAGCACCGCGGACAGGGGGGCCTCTCGGGACGGCTACACCTTC
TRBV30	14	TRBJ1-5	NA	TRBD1	CAWSVTGVTQPQHF	TGTGCCTGGAGTGTAACAGGGGTAACTCAGCCCCAGCATTTT
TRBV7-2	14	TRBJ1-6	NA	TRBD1	CASSLDRGSSPLHF	TGTGCCAGCAGCTTAGACAGGGGGAGTTCACCCCTCCACTTT
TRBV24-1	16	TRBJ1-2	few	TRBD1	CATSPTGTGSNYGYTF	TGTGCCACCAGTCCTACCGGGACAGGGTCCAACTATGGCTACACCTTC
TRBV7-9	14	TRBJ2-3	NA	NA	CASSYGGSTDTQYF	TGTGCCAGCAGCTACGGGGGTTCCACAGATACGCAGTATTTT
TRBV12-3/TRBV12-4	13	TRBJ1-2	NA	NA	CASSPDRNYGYTF	TGTGCCAGCAGCCCGGACAGAAACTATGGCTACACCTTC
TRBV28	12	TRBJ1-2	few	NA	CASCGRNYGYTF	TGTGCCAGTTGTGGGCGGAACTATGGCTACACCTTC
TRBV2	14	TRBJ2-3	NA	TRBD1	CASNKQGVTDTQYF	TGTGCCAGCAACAAGCAGGGGGTCACAGATACGCAGTATTTT
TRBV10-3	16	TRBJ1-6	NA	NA	CAISELGSSYNLPLHF	TGTGCCATCAGTGAGCTAGGGAGCTCCTATAATTTACCCCTCCACTTT
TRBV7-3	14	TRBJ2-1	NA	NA	CASSPRGSYNEQFF	TGTGCCAGCAGCCCCCGCGGCTCCTACAATGAGCAGTTCTTC
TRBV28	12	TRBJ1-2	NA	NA	CASSLGVKGYTF	TGTGCCAGCAGTTTAGGGGTAAAGGGCTACACCTTC